The clone carrying this TCR beta chain was found many times. Its antigen is not identified. TCRdb independently ran MiXCR on the 5' RACE reads; one entry per CDR3 protein. The table lists about 35,000 distinct CDR3 sequences, 3.8% of them singletons. This sample was included in a study of neurological immune-mediated disorders. Findings of the study overall: While HTLV-1-associated myelopathy showed the greatest TCR clonal expansion, multiple sclerosis showed the least, falling below healthy controls.

Trimming left V 6 bases short and J 3 bases short, with 8 bases between. The CDR3 contains 12 residues. Germline CDR1 reads SEHNR; CDR2 reads FQNEAQ (reference sequence). The TCR was taken from a man aged 30 to 39 with multiple sclerosis. The chain links TRBV7-9 to TRBJ2-5; D unclear. Sequencing was done on a sample of PBMCs. In DNA, the CDR3 is TGTGCCAGCAGGGACGGAGAAGAGACCCAGTACTTC. Translating gives CASRDGEETQYF.